Following are 29 T cell receptor beta chains from one sample sequenced in a study of blood T cell repertoires in COVID-19. Some clones are missing from TCRdb's copy, which holds only in-frame ones; the method was immunoSEQ multiplex PCR. The sample gives 35,000 to 50,000 clones, about 86% of which show up once; more than 50% is in the top ten. Specimen: peripheral blood. The receptors shown here come from a man aged 65-85 years with acute or convalescent COVID-19.

A single count supports this clone. The chain employs TRBV18 and TRBJ1-2; D uncertain. Germline CDR1 KGHSH, CDR2 LQKENI. The V and J ends lost 4 bases and 4 bases respectively, with 16 bases between them. This CDR3 comprises 15 residues. The CDR3 region has the DNA TGTGCCAGCTCACGTCTGTTGCAGGATACCTATGGCTACACCTTC. Protein: CASSRLLQDTYGYTF.

CDR3 sequence (DNA): TGTGCCTGGAGCGCCCCCCGGTTGAGTCCTGAAGCTTTCTTT. Translation: CAWSAPRLSPEAFF. The chain has TRBV30 and TRBJ1-1, with unresolved D. Trimming took off 3 bases at V and 6 bases at J, with 17 bases between the two ends. The CDR3 has 14 residues. Looked up from germline, CDR1 is GTSNPN and CDR2 is SVGIG (reference sequence).

The J gene is TRBJ1-3, the V gene TRBV6-2 or TRBV6-3; D is ambiguous. This CDR3 is built from 15 residues. The V and J ends lost 8 bases and 0 bases respectively, with 14 bases between them. The germline V gene encodes CDR1 MNHEY and CDR2 SVGEGT. This CDR3 reads CASGRLTSSGNTIYF. DNA for the CDR3: TGTGCCAGCGGCCGACTGACGAGCTCTGGAAACACCATATATTTT.

The chain carries TRBV4-2 and TRBJ1-2, with 8 bases that match TRBD1. Trimming cost V 2 bases and J 4 bases; bases outside gene matches: 6. CDR1 is LGHNA and CDR2 is YNFKEQ in the germline V gene. The CDR3 contains 15 residues. CDR3 region: CASSQLTGDSYGYTF. CDR3 DNA sequence: TGTGCCAGCAGCCAACTGACAGGGGACTCCTATGGCTACACCTTC.

This clone was seen a few times. A junction end diverges from the germline sequence, so it may reflect a read error. V and J are TRBV2 and TRBJ1-2; a possible D gene is TRBD1 (6 bases). The CDR3 is 11 residues long. CDR1 and CDR2 (germline): SNHLY, FYNNEI. In DNA, the CDR3 is TGTGCCAGCAGTGAGTGGGGGCAGGAGGTATTC. Residues: CASSEWGQEVF.

This chain connects TRBV11-2 to TRBJ2-5, with a tentative D call TRBD1 (6 bases). Trimming took off 2 bases at V and 4 bases at J, with 14 bases between the two ends. The germline gives CDR1 SGHAT, CDR2 FQNNGV. The CDR3 extends over 15 amino acids. The CDR3 bases are TGTGCCAGCAGCTTACAGGGGCTGAAAGGAGAGACCCAGTACTTC. This translates into CASSLQGLKGETQYF.

The chain couples TRBV6-5 to TRBJ1-1, with D possibly being TRBD1 (5 bases). Looked up from germline, CDR1 is MNHEY and CDR2 is SVGAGI. V lost 6 bases and J lost 0, with 11 bases in between. CDR3 length: 14 residues. For the CDR3, the DNA is TGTGCCAGCAGCGCAGGGCCGGTGAACACTGAAGCTTTCTTT. It is translated as CASSAGPVNTEAFF.

J is TRBJ1-2 and V is TRBV30; TRBD1 is a possible D gene (6 bases). The CDR3 runs to 12 residues. The V end lost 6 bases, the J end lost 2 bases, and 10 bases lay between the germline ends. CDR1 and CDR2 from the germline V gene are GTSNPN and SVGIG (reference sequence). CDR3 amino acids: CACRTVNYGYTF. CDR3 DNA sequence: TGTGCCTGCCGGACAGTAAACTATGGCTACACCTTC.

The CDR3 is CASSSETGGGIQYF. In nucleotides, the CDR3 is TGCGCCAGCAGCTCGGAGACAGGGGGTGGCATTCAGTACTTC. The chain is built from TRBV5-1 and TRBJ2-4, with 9 bases matching TRBD1. Looked up from germline, CDR1 is SGHRS and CDR2 is YFSETQ. The CDR3 loop spans 14 amino acids. J lost 9 bases, V lost 3 bases, and 7 bases had no gene match.

The chain employs TRBV6-6 and TRBJ1-2; 10 bases line up with TRBD1. The CDR3 is 16 amino acids. Looked up from germline, CDR1 is MNHNY and CDR2 is SVGAGI (reference sequence). The trim removed 6 bases at V and 5 bases at J, leaving 12 bases unmatched. The CDR3 coding sequence is TGTGCCAGCAGCGTTGACTTCGACAGGGGGCGGTATGGCTACACCTTC. It yields the protein CASSVDFDRGRYGYTF.

The chain links TRBV19 to TRBJ1-3, with a weak D call TRBD1 (5 bases). Trimming left V 9 bases short and J 4 bases short, with 16 bases between. Germline CDR1 and CDR2: LNHDA and SQIVND (reference sequence). The CDR3 covers 14 residues. In nucleotides, the CDR3 is TGTGCCAGCCAGGGCCAAATCAGCGGAAACACCATATATTTT. This sequence encodes CASQGQISGNTIYF.

The J gene is TRBJ2-5, the V gene TRBV7-6; D not resolved. Germline-derived CDR1 and CDR2 are SGHVS and FNYEAQ. The CDR3 contains 12 residues. V lost 2 bases and J 5 bases, leaving 6 bases between the germline ends. CDR3 sequence reads: CASSLPVETQYF. The CDR3 DNA is TGTGCCAGCAGCTTACCGGTGGAGACCCAGTACTTC.

CDR3 sequence reads: CAWAVTGPSGDNEQFF. The CDR3 coding sequence is TGTGCCTGGGCAGTGACGGGGCCTAGCGGGGACAATGAGCAGTTCTTC. The chain couples TRBV30 to TRBJ2-1, with 9 bases lining up with TRBD2. Germline assignment: CDR1 GTSNPN and CDR2 SVGIG (reference sequence). V gave up 5 bases and J gave up 5 bases; unmatched junction bases: 13. The CDR3 has 16 residues.

The gene calls are TRBV6-1 and TRBJ1-6, with TRBD1 identical over 8 bases. Germline values: CDR1 MNHNS, CDR2 SASEGT. The CDR3 covers 13 residues. V was clipped by 5 bases and J by 7 bases; unmatched bases: 1. In DNA, the CDR3 is TGTGCCAGCAGTCACAGGGGGAATTCACCCCTCCACTTT. Translating it yields CASSHRGNSPLHF.

The chain has TRBV29-1 and TRBJ1-4, with 7 bases lining up with TRBD1. The CDR3 extends over 13 amino acids. V lost 5 bases, J lost 4 bases, and 4 bases stayed unmatched. The V gene's germline CDR1 is SQVTM and CDR2 ANQGSEA. CDR3 loop: CSVRDSGNEKLFF. CDR3 DNA sequence: TGCAGCGTTAGGGACAGTGGTAATGAAAAACTGTTTTTT.

This chain uses TRBV18 with TRBJ2-1, with TRBD1 matching 11 bases. Germline values: CDR1 KGHSH, CDR2 LQKENI. V lost 0 bases, J lost 9 bases, and 4 bases stayed unmatched. This CDR3 spans 15 amino acids. As DNA, the CDR3 is TGTGCCAGCTCACCACCGGGACAGGGGGGGATTGAGCAGTTCTTC. Translated: CASSPPGQGGIEQFF.

The V gene is TRBV2, the J gene TRBJ1-5; D ambiguous. The CDR3 extends over 14 amino acids. Germline-derived CDR1 and CDR2 are SNHLY and FYNNEI. V was cut by 4 bases and J by 6 bases, with 13 bases left in between. The CDR3 reads CASSAITLSQPQHF. Here the CDR3 DNA reads TGTGCCAGCAGTGCCATAACGTTGAGTCAGCCCCAGCATTTT.

The chain uses TRBV10-1 and TRBJ2-1; D might be TRBD2 (5 bases). The CDR3 is made up of 17 amino acids. Trimming left V 3 bases short and J 6 bases short, with 21 bases between. In germline, CDR1 is WNHNN, CDR2 SYGVQD (reference sequence). Here the CDR3 reads CASSEGPLGSSGNEQFF. The CDR3 DNA is TGCGCCAGCAGTGAAGGCCCTTTAGGGAGTAGTGGCAATGAGCAGTTCTTC.

The CDR3 sequence is CASSRGQGTEQFF. CDR3 bases: TGTGCCAGTAGTAGGGGACAGGGGACTGAGCAGTTCTTC. The chain combines TRBV19 with TRBJ2-1; the match to TRBD1 covers 10 bases. Germline CDR1 is LNHDA and CDR2 is SQIVND (reference sequence). Unmatched junction bases numbered 3, after V lost 4 bases and J lost 9 bases. The CDR3 is made up of 13 amino acids.

The chain recombines TRBV25-1 with TRBJ1-1; 8 nucleotides match TRBD1. The CDR3 is 16 residues long. V lost 2 bases to trimming and J lost 3 bases; unmatched junction nucleotides: 8. Looked up from germline, CDR1 is MGHDK and CDR2 is SYGVNS. CDR3 region: CASSEKNTRGHTEAFF. DNA for the CDR3: TGTGCCAGCAGTGAAAAAAACACCAGGGGGCACACTGAAGCTTTCTTT.

The chain joins TRBV4-3 to TRBJ2-7; D may be TRBD1 (6 bases). The CDR3 loop spans 15 amino acids. V was shortened by 1 base and J by 0 bases, with 10 bases between the two germline ends. The V gene's germline CDR1 is LGHNA and CDR2 YSLEER. DNA of the CDR3: TGCGCCAGCAGCCAAGGTCCGGACAGCTCCTACGAGCAGTACTTC. Amino acid sequence: CASSQGPDSSYEQYF.

The chain carries TRBV4-3 and TRBJ2-1; 9 nucleotides match TRBD2. CDR1 is LGHNA, CDR2 YSLEER, per germline. The ends lost 2 bases at V and 4 bases at J; junction bases unmatched: 6. The CDR3 contains 16 residues. CDR3 nucleotides: TGCGCCAGCAGCCAAAAGGGGACTAGCAGATACAATGAGCAGTTCTTC. It yields the protein CASSQKGTSRYNEQFF.

This CDR3 reads CASSAGLSSYNEQFF. CDR3 nucleotide sequence: TGTGCCAGCAGCGCTGGACTTAGCTCCTACAATGAGCAGTTCTTC. This chain connects TRBV5-8 to TRBJ2-1, with D maybe TRBD2 (5 bases). Germline V gives CDR1 SGHTS, CDR2 YDEGEE. V gave up 4 bases and J gave up 0 bases, with 11 bases separating them. CDR3 length: 15 amino acids.

The chain uses TRBV2 and TRBJ1-5; TRBD1 aligns across 8 bases. This CDR3 contains 13 residues. The junction had 4 bases not matched to a gene; V was cut back by 6 bases and J by 6 bases. The germline V gene has CDR1 SNHLY and CDR2 FYNNEI. This CDR3 reads CASRIDRGQPQHF. CDR3 nucleotide sequence: TGTGCCAGCAGGATCGACAGGGGTCAGCCCCAGCATTTT. Filled out from reference TRBV2 and TRBJ1-5, the complete variable domain reads EPEVTQTPSHQVTQMGQEVILRCVPISNHLYFYWYRQILGQKVEFLVSFYNNEISEKSEIFDDQFSVERPDGSNFTLKIRSTKLEDSAMYFCASRIDRGQPQHFGDGTRLSIL.

In its sample, this clone was seen a few times. The chain has TRBV30 and TRBJ2-2; perhaps TRBD2 as D (7 bases). Germline V gene sequence: CDR1 GTSNPN, CDR2 SVGIG (reference sequence). The CDR3 consists of 14 residues. Deletions cut 2 bases from V and 5 bases from J, with 12 bases between. The CDR3 nucleotides are TGTGCCTGGAGTCCGGGGGGCGCGACCGGGGAGCTGTTTTTT. This gives the protein CAWSPGGATGELFF.

The V call is TRBV4-2, the J call TRBJ2-3; D unclear. The ends were cut back, 4 bases at V and 1 base at J, with 9 bases in the middle. This CDR3 has 14 amino acids. From germline, CDR1 is LGHNA and CDR2 YNFKEQ. CDR3 amino acids: CASSPELGTDTQYF. CDR3 coding DNA: TGTGCCAGCAGCCCCGAGTTGGGCACAGATACGCAGTATTTT.

DNA of the CDR3: TGTGCCAGCAGCTTAGATTCCCCGGACAGGGGAAGCAATGAGCAGTTCTTC. This translates into CASSLDSPDRGSNEQFF. V and J are TRBV7-2 and TRBJ2-1; 9 positions match TRBD1. Germline CDR1 is SGHTA and CDR2 is FQGNSA. Trimming took 1 base from V and 6 from J; bases not matched to a gene: 10. CDR3 length: 17 residues. The whole variable domain, filled in from reference TRBV7-2 and TRBJ2-1, reads GAGVSQSPSNKVTEKGKDVELRCDPISGHTALYWYRQSLGQGLEFLIYFQGNSAPDKSGLPSDRFSAERTGGSVSTLTIQRTQQEDSAVYLCASSLDSPDRGSNEQFFGPGTRLTVL.

The chain couples TRBV11-2 to TRBJ1-1; TRBD1 is a possible D gene (6 bases). This CDR3 is 13 amino acids long. V lost 7 bases to trimming and J lost 2 bases, with 11 bases between them. Per the germline V gene, CDR1 is SGHAT and CDR2 is FQNNGV. This chain's CDR3 is CASKWDINTEAFF. The CDR3 DNA reads TGTGCCAGCAAATGGGACATCAACACTGAAGCTTTCTTT.

This clone showed up just a few times. The V gene is TRBV7-8, the J gene TRBJ2-2; D may be TRBD2 (5 bases). CDR1 and CDR2 (germline): SGHVS, FQNEAQ. The ends were cut back, 1 base at V and 0 bases at J, with 9 bases in the middle. The CDR3 extends over 16 amino acids. This chain's CDR3 is CASSLVRGPNTGELFF. The CDR3 nucleotides are TGTGCCAGCAGCTTAGTACGGGGTCCGAACACCGGGGAGCTGTTTTTT.